This paragraph reports one T cell receptor beta chain. Its specificity is not known. Germline-derived CDR1 and CDR2 are LNHDA and SQIVND (reference sequence). The CDR3 has 13 amino acids. The J segment lost 5 bases and the V segment lost 6 bases, leaving 3 bases of the junction unmatched. This sample is part of a study of OX40 agonist ivuxolimab in advanced cancers. Study-level points and caveats: Blood T cells, both CD4+ and CD8+, expanded clonally by week 6 at 0.1 to 3.0 mg/kg. Which antigen the expanded peripheral T cells recognized is unknown.

Method: immunoSEQ multiplex PCR; TCRdb's copy keeps in-frame clones and lacks some. The repertoire includes 70,000 or so clones, roughly 90% of them detected once, and approximately 0.8% sits in the top ten. The receptor comes from an adult with an advanced solid tumor such as melanoma, head and neck, liver or kidney cancer. This specimen consisted of CD4+ or CD8+ T cells sorted from blood, obtained in a trial of the OX40 agonist ivuxolimab. This chain connects TRBV19 to TRBJ2-3; 9 bases fit TRBD2. The CDR3 region is CASSGSGRDTQYF. The CDR3 coding sequence is TGTGCCAGTAGCGGTAGCGGGAGAGATACGCAGTATTTT.